This T cell receptor beta chain was sequenced during a study of CD8+ T cells in alopecia areata. CDR1 PRHDT and CDR2 FYEKMQ come from the germline V gene (reference sequence). The CDR3 extends over 15 amino acids. V gave up 1 base and J gave up 0 bases, with 7 bases separating them. Treatment denoted: oral pan-JAK inhibitor, 5-10 mg twice daily. RNA was extracted and reverse transcribed into cDNA as the sequencing template. Sequencing used immunoSEQ multiplex PCR; TCRdb keeps in-frame clones, though not all of them. Found here are 200,000 to 250,000 clones, under 40% of them singletons; the top ten hold around 0.48%. Of note for this clone: This clone may be a read error of a much larger clone one base away.

Here the sequenced sample was CD4+ T cells sorted from blood, taken between weeks 30 and 35, from a patient treated with tofacitinib. V and J are TRBV13 and TRBJ2-1; no clear D gene. The receptor comes from a human donor with alopecia areata. CDR3 nucleotides: TGTGCCAGCAGCTTAGACCGGAGCTCCTACAATGAGCAGTTCTTC. Amino acid sequence: CASSLDRSSYNEQFF.